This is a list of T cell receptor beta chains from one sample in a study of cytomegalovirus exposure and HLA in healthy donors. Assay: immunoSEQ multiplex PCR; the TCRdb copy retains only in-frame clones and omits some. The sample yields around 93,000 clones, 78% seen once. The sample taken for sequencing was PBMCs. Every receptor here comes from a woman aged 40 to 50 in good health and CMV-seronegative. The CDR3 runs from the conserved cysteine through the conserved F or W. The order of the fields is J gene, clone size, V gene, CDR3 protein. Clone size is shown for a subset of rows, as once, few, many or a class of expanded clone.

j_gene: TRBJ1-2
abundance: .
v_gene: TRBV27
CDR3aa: CASRKTGGSGYTF

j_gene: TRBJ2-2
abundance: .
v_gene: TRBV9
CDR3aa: CASSPYTGELFF

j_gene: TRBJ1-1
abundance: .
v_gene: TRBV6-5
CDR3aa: CASSYGQGALGTEAFF

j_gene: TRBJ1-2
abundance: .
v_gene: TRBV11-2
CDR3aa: CASSWGQGFGGYTF

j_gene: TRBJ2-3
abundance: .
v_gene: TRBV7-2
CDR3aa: CASSLMYSDTQYF

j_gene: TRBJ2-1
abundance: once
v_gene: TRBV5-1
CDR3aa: CASLRASGKYNEQFF

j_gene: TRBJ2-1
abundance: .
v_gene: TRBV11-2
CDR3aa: CASSPDRGKRNEQFF

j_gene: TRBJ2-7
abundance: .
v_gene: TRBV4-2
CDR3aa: CASSQDTGLAGGRNGQYF

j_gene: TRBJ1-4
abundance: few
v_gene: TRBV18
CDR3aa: CASSPPKTGINEKLFF

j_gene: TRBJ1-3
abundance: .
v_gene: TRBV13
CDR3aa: CASSFQGGNTIYF

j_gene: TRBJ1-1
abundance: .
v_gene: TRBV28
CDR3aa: CASSLNTGGRYAEAFF

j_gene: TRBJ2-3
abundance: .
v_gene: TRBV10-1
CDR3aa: CASSECGVRTDTQYF

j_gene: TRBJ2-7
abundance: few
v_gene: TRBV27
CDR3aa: CASSFGGVKPYEQYF

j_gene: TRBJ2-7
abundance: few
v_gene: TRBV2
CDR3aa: CASKGGQGAGGYEQYF

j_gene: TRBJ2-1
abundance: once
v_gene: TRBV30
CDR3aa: CAWSPLAYNEQFF

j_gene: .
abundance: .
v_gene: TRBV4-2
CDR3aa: CASSQEASGRASLAYEQYF

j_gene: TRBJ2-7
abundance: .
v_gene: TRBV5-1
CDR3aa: CASSFGGTGSHEQYF

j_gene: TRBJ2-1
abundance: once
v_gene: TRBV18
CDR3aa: CASSLRIGEANEQFF

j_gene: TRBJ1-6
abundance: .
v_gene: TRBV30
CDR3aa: CAWTIQGRNSPLHF

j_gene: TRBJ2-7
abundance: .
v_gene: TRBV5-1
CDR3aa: CASSFLAGALYEQYF

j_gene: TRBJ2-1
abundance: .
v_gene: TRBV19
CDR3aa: CASNTGQAYNEQFF

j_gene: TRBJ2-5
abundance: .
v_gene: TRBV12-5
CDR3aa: CASGSWRGETQYF

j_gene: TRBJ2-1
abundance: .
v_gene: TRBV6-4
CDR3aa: CASSEGRSSYNEQFF

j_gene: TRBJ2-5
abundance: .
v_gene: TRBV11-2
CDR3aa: CASSLATSGKETQYF

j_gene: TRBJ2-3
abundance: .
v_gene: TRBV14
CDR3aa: CASSQKARSGSTDTQYF

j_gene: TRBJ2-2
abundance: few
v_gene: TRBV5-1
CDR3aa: CASKEGGRGRTGELFF

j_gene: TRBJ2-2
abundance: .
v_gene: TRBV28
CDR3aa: CASSLKGGVTGELFF

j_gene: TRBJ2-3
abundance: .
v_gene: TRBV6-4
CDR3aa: CASSAGSGSTDTQYF